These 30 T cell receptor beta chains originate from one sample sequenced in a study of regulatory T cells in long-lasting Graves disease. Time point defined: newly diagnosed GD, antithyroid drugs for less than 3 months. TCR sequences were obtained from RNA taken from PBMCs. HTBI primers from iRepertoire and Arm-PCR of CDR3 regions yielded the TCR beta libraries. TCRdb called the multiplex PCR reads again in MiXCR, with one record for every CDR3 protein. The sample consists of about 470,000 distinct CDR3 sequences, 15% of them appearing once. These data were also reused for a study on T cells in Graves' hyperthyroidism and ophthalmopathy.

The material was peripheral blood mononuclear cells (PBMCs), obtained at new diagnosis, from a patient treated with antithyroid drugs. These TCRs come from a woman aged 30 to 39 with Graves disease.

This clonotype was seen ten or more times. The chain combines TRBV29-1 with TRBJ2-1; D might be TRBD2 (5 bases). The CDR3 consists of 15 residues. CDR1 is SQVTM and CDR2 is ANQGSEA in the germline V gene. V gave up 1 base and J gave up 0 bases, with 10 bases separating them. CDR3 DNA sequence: TGCAGCGTTGAAGGGACTGAGACCTCCTACAATGAGCAGTTCTTC. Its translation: CSVEGTETSYNEQFF.

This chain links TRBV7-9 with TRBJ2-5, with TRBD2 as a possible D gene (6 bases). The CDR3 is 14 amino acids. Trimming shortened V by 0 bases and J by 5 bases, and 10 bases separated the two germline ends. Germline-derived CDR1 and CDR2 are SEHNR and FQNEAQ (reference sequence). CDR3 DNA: TGTGCCAGCAGCTTAGCGGGAGGTTTTGAGACCCAGTACTTC. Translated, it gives CASSLAGGFETQYF.

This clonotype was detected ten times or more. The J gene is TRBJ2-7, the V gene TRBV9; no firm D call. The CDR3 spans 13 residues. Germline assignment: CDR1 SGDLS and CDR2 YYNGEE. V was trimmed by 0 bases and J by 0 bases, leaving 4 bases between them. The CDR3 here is CASSVESSYEQYF. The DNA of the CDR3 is TGTGCCAGCAGCGTAGAAAGCTCCTACGAGCAGTACTTC.

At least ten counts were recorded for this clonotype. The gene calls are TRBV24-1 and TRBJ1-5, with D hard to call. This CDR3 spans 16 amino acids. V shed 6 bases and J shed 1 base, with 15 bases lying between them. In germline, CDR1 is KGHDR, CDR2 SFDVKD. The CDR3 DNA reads TGTGCCACCAGTCCACGAGCGGGGTTCAGCAATCAGCCCCAGCATTTT. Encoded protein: CATSPRAGFSNQPQHF.

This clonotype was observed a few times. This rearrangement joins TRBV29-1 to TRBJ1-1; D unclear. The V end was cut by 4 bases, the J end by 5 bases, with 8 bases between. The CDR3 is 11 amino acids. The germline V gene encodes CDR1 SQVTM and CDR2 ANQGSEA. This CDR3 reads CSVVGLTEAFF. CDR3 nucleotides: TGCAGCGTTGTCGGTCTGACTGAAGCTTTCTTT.

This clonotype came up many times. CDR3 nucleotide sequence: TGTGCCAGCAGCATCTCGACAGGGGTGAACGAGCAGTACTTC. Its protein product is CASSISTGVNEQYF. The J gene is TRBJ2-7, the V gene TRBV11-2, with 8 bases lining up with TRBD1. CDR3 size: 14 residues. Unmatched junction bases numbered 8, after V lost 5 bases and J lost 5 bases. Per the germline V gene, CDR1 is SGHAT and CDR2 is FQNNGV.

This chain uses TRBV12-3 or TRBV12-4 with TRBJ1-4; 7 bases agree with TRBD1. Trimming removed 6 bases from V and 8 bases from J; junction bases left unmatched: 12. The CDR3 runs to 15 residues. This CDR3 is CASSQGDFLGEKLFF. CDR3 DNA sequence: TGTGCCAGCAGCCAGGGGGACTTCCTTGGGGAAAAACTGTTTTTT.

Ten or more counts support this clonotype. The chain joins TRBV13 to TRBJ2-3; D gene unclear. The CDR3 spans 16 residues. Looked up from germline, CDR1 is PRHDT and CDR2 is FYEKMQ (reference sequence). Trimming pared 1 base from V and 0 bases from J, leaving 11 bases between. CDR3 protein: CASSLDLAVSTDTQYF. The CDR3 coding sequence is TGTGCCAGCAGCTTAGATCTGGCAGTTAGCACAGATACGCAGTATTTT.

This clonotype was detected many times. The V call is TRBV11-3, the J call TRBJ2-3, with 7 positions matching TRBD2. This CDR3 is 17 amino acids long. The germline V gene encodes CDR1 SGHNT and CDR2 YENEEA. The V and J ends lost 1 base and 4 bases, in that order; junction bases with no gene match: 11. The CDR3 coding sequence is TGTGCCAGCAGCTTAGTCGCTGGGCGGGAGTTGGCAGATACGCAGTATTTT. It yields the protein CASSLVAGRELADTQYF.

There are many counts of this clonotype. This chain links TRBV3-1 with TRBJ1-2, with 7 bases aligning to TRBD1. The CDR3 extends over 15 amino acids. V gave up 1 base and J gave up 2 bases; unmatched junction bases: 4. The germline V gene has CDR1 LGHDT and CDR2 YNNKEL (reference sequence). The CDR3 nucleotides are TGTGCCAGCAGCCAAGGTAGAGGGGGCAACTATGGCTACACCTTC. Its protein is CASSQGRGGNYGYTF.

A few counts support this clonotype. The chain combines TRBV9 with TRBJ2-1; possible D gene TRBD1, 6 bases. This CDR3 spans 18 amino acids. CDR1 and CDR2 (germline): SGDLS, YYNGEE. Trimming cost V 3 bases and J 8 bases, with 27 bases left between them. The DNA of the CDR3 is TGTGCCAGCAGCGCACCCCCAGGGGTTGAGGGCTCTGGGGATGAGCAGTTCTTC. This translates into CASSAPPGVEGSGDEQFF.

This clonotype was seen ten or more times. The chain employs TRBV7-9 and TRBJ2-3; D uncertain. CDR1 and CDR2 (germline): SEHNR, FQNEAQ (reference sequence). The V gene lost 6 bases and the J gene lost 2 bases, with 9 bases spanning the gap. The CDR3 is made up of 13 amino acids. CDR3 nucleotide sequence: TGTGCCAGCAGAAACGGCGCCACAGATACGCAGTATTTT. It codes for CASRNGATDTQYF.

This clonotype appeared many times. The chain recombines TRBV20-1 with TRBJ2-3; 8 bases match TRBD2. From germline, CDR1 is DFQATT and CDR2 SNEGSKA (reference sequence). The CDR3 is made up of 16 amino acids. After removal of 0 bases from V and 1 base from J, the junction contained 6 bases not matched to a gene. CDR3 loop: CSARDGRALGTDTQYF. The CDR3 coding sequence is TGCAGTGCTAGAGACGGGAGGGCCTTAGGCACAGATACGCAGTATTTT.

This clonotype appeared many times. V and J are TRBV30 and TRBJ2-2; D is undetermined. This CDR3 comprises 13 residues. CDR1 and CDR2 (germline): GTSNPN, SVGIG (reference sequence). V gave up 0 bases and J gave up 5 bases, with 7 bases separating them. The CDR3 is CAWSVTGTGELFF. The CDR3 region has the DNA TGTGCCTGGAGTGTAACTGGGACCGGGGAGCTGTTTTTT.

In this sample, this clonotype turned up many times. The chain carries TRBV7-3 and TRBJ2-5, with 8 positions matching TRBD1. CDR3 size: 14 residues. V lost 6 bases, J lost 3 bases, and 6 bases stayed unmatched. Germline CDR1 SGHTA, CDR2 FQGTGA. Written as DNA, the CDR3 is TGTGCCAGCAGTCGAACAGGGGGTAAAGAGACCCAGTACTTC. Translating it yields CASSRTGGKETQYF.

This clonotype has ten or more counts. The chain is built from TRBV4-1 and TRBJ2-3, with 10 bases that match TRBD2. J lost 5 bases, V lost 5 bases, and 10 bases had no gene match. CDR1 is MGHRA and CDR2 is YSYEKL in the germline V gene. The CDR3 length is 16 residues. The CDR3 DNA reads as TGCGCCAGCAGCTCCCCTCGAGCGGGAGGGAAAGATACGCAGTATTTT. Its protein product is CASSSPRAGGKDTQYF.

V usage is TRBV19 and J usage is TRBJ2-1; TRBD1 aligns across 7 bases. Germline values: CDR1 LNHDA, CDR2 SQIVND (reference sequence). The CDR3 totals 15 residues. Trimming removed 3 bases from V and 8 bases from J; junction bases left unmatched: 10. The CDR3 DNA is TGTGCCAGTAGTATCGGAAACACAGGGGCTGATGAGCAGTTCTTC. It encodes CASSIGNTGADEQFF.

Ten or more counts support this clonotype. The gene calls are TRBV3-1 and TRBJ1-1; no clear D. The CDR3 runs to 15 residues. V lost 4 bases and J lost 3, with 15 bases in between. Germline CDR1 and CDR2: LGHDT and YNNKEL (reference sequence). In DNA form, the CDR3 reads TGTGCCAGCAGCCGCCCGGGCCCAACGGACACTGAAGCTTTCTTT. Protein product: CASSRPGPTDTEAFF.

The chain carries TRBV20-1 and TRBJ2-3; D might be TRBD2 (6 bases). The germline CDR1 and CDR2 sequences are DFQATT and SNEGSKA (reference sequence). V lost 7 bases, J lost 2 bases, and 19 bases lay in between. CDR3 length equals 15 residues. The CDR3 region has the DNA TGCAGTGTCACGAGGAGGGCCGGGCCCACAGATACGCAGTATTTT. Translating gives CSVTRRAGPTDTQYF.

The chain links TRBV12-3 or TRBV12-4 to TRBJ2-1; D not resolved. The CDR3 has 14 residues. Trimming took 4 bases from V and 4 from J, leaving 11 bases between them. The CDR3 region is CASSYPERYNEQFF. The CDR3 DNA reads TGTGCCAGCAGTTACCCGGAAAGATACAATGAGCAGTTCTTC.

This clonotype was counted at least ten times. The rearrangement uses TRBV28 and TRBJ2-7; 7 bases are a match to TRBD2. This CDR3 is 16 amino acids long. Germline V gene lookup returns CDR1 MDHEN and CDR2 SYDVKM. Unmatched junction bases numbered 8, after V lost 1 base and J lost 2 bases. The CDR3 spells CASSLLAGSGAYEQYF. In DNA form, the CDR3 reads TGTGCCAGCAGTTTATTGGCCGGGAGCGGGGCCTACGAGCAGTACTTC.

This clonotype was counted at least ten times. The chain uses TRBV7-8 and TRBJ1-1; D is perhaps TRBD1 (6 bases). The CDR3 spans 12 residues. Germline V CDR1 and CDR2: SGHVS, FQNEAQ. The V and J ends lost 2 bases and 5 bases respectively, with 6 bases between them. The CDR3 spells CASSLRGTEAFF. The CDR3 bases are TGTGCCAGCAGCTTAAGGGGGACTGAAGCTTTCTTT.

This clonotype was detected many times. Written as DNA, the CDR3 is TGTGCCAGCAGTTTAAGGGGGGAGTTGATAGCCAAAAACATTCAGTACTTC. It specifies CASSLRGELIAKNIQYF. V is TRBV28 and J is TRBJ2-4, with D possibly being TRBD1 or TRBD2 (6 bases each). Trimming removed 2 bases from V and 0 bases from J, with 14 bases in between. Germline CDR1 and CDR2: MDHEN and SYDVKM. CDR3 length: 17 residues.

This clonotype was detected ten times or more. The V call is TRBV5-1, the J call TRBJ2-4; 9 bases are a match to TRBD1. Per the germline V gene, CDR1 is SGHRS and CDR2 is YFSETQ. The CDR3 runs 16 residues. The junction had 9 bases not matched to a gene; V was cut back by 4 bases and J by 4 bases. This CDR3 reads CASSPVTGTGKNIQYF. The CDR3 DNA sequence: TGCGCCAGCAGCCCGGTGACCGGGACAGGGAAAAACATTCAGTACTTC. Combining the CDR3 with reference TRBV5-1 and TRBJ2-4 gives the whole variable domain KAGVTQTPRYLIKTRGQQVTLSCSPISGHRSVSWYQQTPGQGLQFLFEYFSETQRNKGNFPGRFSGRQFSNSRSEMNVSTLELGDSALYLCASSPVTGTGKNIQYFGAGTRLSVL.

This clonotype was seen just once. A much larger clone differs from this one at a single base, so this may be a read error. The CDR3 nucleotides read TGTGCCACCAGCAGGGGACCGGAGGGCGGGGATAATGAGCAGTACTTC. Amino acids: CATSRGPEGGDNEQYF. V gene TRBV15 combines with J gene TRBJ2-5, with D perhaps TRBD2 (6 bases). CDR1 is LNHNV and CDR2 is YYDKDF in the germline V gene (reference sequence). The V end lost 3 bases, the J end lost 11 bases, and 25 bases lay between the germline ends. This CDR3 region has 16 residues.

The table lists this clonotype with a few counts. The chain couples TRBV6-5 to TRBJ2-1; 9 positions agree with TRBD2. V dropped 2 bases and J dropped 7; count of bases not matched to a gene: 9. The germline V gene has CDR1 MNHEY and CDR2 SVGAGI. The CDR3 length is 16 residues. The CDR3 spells CASSYDGGRARNEQFF. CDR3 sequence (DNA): TGTGCCAGCAGTTACGATGGCGGGAGGGCCAGGAATGAGCAGTTCTTC.

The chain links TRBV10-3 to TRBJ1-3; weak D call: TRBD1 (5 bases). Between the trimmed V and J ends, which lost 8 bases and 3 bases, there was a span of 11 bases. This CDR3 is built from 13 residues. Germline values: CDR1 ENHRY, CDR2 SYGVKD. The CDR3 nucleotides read TGTGCCATCGGGGCGGGAGGTGGAAACACCATATATTTT. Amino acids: CAIGAGGGNTIYF.

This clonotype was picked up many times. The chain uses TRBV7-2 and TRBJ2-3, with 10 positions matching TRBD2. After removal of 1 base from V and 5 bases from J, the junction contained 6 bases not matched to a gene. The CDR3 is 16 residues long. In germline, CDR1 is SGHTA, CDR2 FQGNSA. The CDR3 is CASSLVLAGVRDTQYF. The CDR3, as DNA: TGTGCCAGCAGCTTAGTGCTAGCGGGAGTACGAGATACGCAGTATTTT.

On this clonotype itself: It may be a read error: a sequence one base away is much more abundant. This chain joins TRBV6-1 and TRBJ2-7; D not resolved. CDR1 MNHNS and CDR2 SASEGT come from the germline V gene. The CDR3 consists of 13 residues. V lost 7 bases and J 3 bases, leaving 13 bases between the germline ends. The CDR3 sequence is CASKDRNRYEQYF. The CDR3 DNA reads TGTGCCAGCAAGGATCGGAATCGCTACGAGCAGTACTTC.

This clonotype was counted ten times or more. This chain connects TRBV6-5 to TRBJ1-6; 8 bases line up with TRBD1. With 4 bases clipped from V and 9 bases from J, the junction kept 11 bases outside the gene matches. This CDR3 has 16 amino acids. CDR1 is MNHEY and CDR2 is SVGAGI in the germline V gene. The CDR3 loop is CASSWGQVRDVSPLHF. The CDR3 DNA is TGTGCCAGCAGTTGGGGACAGGTTCGGGATGTTTCACCCCTCCACTTT.